This T cell receptor (beta chain) is from a study of cytomegalovirus exposure and HLA in healthy donors. This clone turned up a few times. All the people who gave samples were healthy bone marrow donors. The CDR3 consists of 17 residues. From germline, CDR1 is SEHNR and CDR2 FQNEAQ (reference sequence). Germline trimming cut 3 bases from V and 1 base from J; bases unmatched to any gene: 7. The PCR ran on 60 Vbeta and 13 Jbeta primers. Libraries were prepared by immunoSEQ multiplex PCR; TCRdb keeps only in-frame clonotypes and omits some of them. The table records about 130,000 clones, roughly 84% of them present only once.

The receptor was isolated from a girl aged 2-10 years in good health and CMV-seronegative. The V call is TRBV7-9, the J call TRBJ2-2; TRBD1 aligns across 8 bases. Sequencing was carried out using PBMCs. The CDR3 bases are TGTGCCAGCAGCTTTGGGCAGGGGGCACGGAACACCGGGGAGCTGTTTTTT. It yields the protein CASSFGQGARNTGELFF.